The 4 T cell receptor beta chains given below trace back to one sample, sequenced in a study of human T cells and chemical hapten exposure. TCRdb processed the RACE reads anew with MiXCR; each CDR3 protein has one entry. The table lists about 40,000 distinct CDR3 sequences, roughly 3.3% of them singletons. Time point in this sample: patch test 2, 6 weeks after DPC sensitization. Treatment noted: therapeutic diphenylcyclopropenone sensitization with weekly scalp DPC. The sequences come from whole blood, collected in connection with sensitization to the hapten diphenylcyclopropenone (DPC). The receptors were sampled from a man aged 40-49 years with alopecia areata. Some clones in this sample may be carry-over from other donors' samples.

This clonotype was found many times. The rearrangement joins TRBV2 to TRBJ2-7; no reliable D call. CDR1 SNHLY and CDR2 FYNNEI come from the germline V gene. The CDR3 covers 16 residues. Deletions cut 6 bases from V and 2 bases from J, with 20 bases between. The CDR3: CASRGSGSDSPYEQYF. In DNA form, the CDR3 reads TGTGCCAGCAGGGGCTCCGGGTCCGACTCTCCCTACGAGCAGTACTTC.

This clonotype has at least ten counts. V and J are TRBV20-1 and TRBJ1-5; a weak D match, TRBD1 (5 bases). The ends were cut back, 6 bases at V and 3 bases at J, with 12 bases in the middle. The CDR3 is made up of 13 amino acids. In germline, CDR1 is DFQATT, CDR2 SNEGSKA (reference sequence). CDR3 nucleotide sequence: TGCAGTGCGAGCGGGACTTCCAATCAGCCCCAGCATTTT. Protein product: CSASGTSNQPQHF.

This clonotype was observed once. V and J are TRBV7-2 and TRBJ2-7, with 10 bases that match TRBD2. The CDR3 consists of 14 residues. The V and J ends lost 5 bases and 4 bases, in that order; junction bases with no gene match: 5. The germline CDR1 and CDR2 sequences are SGHTA and FQGNSA. Here the CDR3 DNA reads TGTGCCAGCAGCCACCCGGGACTAGCGTACGAGCAGTACTTC. This gives the protein CASSHPGLAYEQYF.

A remark on this clonotype: A much more abundant neighbour one base away suggests this may be a read error. The chain combines TRBV5-1 with TRBJ2-6, with D possibly matching TRBD1 (5 bases). Germline V gene lookup returns CDR1 SGHRS and CDR2 YFSETQ. CDR3 length: 15 residues. Here the CDR3 reads CASSSAHSGANFLTF. The CDR3, as DNA: TGCGCCAGCAGCTCCGCCCACTCTGGGGCCAACTTCCTGACTTTC.